This T cell receptor beta chain derives from a study of T cell responses to AZD1222 COVID-19 vaccine. Whole-study results and caveats: No day 14 peak samples; only post-peak repertoires were characterized.

V lost 3 bases and J lost 4, with 10 bases in between. The CDR3 has 14 amino acids. CDR1 and CDR2 from the germline V gene are MNHEY and SMNVEV (reference sequence). The data were produced by immunoSEQ multiplex PCR, yet TCRdb's version contains in-frame clones alone and is incomplete. Here the sample spans about 160,000 clones, less than 95% being singletons. Points on this clone: Antigen: not known.

The rearrangement links TRBV27 to TRBJ2-1; no clear D. The sample here was peripheral blood, taken on day 0 of AZD1222 vaccination. The receptor was isolated from an adult in good health. The CDR3: CASSFAVGYNEQFF. CDR3 nucleotide sequence: TGTGCCAGCAGTTTCGCCGTAGGTTACAATGAGCAGTTCTTC.